The TCR beta chain described here comes from a study of blood T cell repertoires in COVID-19 (dated by TCRdb to 2020 to 2022). Study-level background: Collaborator samples came from the United States, Italy and Spain and covered acute and convalescent phases of COVID-19. The dataset comprised deeply sampled blood TCRbeta repertoires from subjects exposed to, actively infected with, or recovered from COVID-19. The repertoires were released in a freely available public database meant as a resource for research on the immune response to SARS-CoV-2. The samples were drawn from two sources: the first 160 participants of the ongoing ImmuneRACE study, and some 1,300 subjects contributed by 6 global collaborators. Nearly every sample came with metadata listing a de-identified subject ID, COVID-19 status, age in years and sex. The material from the prospective study consisted of cDNA or gDNA derived from T cells, B-cell-depleted T cells, or PBMCs. Where HLA class I and class II types were available, the types were taken from metadata supplied by the sample provider, not from assay-based typing.

Broader findings and caveats from the paper: The amount of clinical and demographic metadata varied by source and participant and was provided uncurated.

TCRbeta CDR3 regions were amplified from genomic DNA using the immunoSEQ Assay, a bias-controlled multiplex PCR. The study's processing was this. Within the assay, amplification of reference gene primers was used to estimate how many nucleated cells each sample contained. To quantify the absolute abundance of each unique TCRbeta CDR3 rearrangement, sequence reads were collapsed and filtered. For each sample, productive Simpson clonality was calculated by taking the square root of Simpson's diversity index across productive rearrangements. Entries here come from immuneACCESS through TCRdb and include only in-frame sequences with V and J called. Some clones fail to appear in such tables; in the studies checked, an unresolved V gene covers under half of the shortfall, and the cause of the remainder is unknown. From that table come the V and J calls and clone size; the DNA was used to work out D and trimming. A total of 65,000 or so clones appear in this sample, approximately 70% of them only once. About half of the sample lies in the top ten.

Participants in the prospective study were enrolled through a virtual design, were aged about 18 to 90 years, and lived in some 24 United States geographic areas. In the prospective study, participants were assigned to cohorts based on the clinical history participants reported in a screening survey and a study questionnaire. Exposed participants had been in contact with someone with a PCR-confirmed or clinician-diagnosed COVID-19 case within 2 weeks of study entry. Each participant in the prospective study had whole blood, serum and a nasopharyngeal or oropharyngeal swab collected by mobile phlebotomists. Participants in the prospective study had the option to provide additional blood draws and questionnaires over a 2-month period. Blood samples from the prospective study were shipped frozen or at room temperature prior to DNA extraction. Notes on this clone: The clone's antigen remains unknown. The sample holds no much larger clone one base away, and base qualities are not on file.

V is pruned by 1 base and J by 7 bases, leaving 7 bases of the junction without a gene match. The CDR3 holds 14 amino acids from the cysteine to the phenylalanine. Left in the record is the CDR3 DNA by itself, 42 bases read in frame from the first base. CDR1 and CDR2, per the germline V gene (reference sequence), are GTSNPN and SVGIG. Input material: PBMCs or T cells enriched from blood (not recorded which). This receptor was taken from a woman aged 60-75 years who had been exposed to COVID-19. The V and J genes are TRBV30 and TRBJ1-5; 7 of the junction bases match TRBD1. The nucleotide sequence reads as follows: TGTGCCTGGAGTGGGGGGACAGTCGGGCAGCCCCAGCATTTT. The resulting protein is CAWSGGTVGQPQHF.